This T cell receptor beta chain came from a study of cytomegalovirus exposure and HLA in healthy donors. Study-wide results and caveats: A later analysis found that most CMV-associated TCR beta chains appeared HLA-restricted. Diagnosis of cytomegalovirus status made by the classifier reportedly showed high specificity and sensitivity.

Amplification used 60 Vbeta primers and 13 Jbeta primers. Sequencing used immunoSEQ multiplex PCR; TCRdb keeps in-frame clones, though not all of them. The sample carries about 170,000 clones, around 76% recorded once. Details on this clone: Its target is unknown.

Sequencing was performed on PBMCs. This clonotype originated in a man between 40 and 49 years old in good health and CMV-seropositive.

The CDR3 DNA follows: TGTGCCAGCTCCCAAGGACAGGGTAGAAACAATCAGCCCCAGCATTTT. Amino acid sequence: CASSQGQGRNNQPQHF. The V call is TRBV18, the J call TRBJ1-5; 8 bases align to TRBD1. The CDR3 runs to 16 residues. The germline V gene encodes CDR1 KGHSH and CDR2 LQKENI. V was pared by 6 bases and J by 3 bases, with 10 bases of the junction left unmatched.